This TCR beta chain emerged from a study of cytomegalovirus exposure and HLA in healthy donors. On the study more broadly: Both the 120 validation repertoires and the 666 first-cohort repertoires used the same platform, as reported by a later analysis.

This CDR3 has 14 residues. The V and J ends lost 2 bases and 6 bases respectively, with 13 bases between them. Germline V CDR1 and CDR2: SGHDN, FVKESK. The data were produced by immunoSEQ multiplex PCR, yet TCRdb's version contains in-frame clones alone and is incomplete. The table includes tens of thousands of clones, about 95% detected once. A roughly 120-subject validation cohort, separate from the approximately 690-subject first cohort, supplied the donors. This sequence joins TRBV14 and TRBJ1-1; D unclear. The receptor comes from a woman younger than 30 in good health and CMV-seronegative. The sample comprised PBMCs. The CDR3 DNA reads as TGTGCCAGCAGCCAATTCCGCGCTAACGCTGAAGCTTTCTTT. Translated: CASSQFRANAEAFF.